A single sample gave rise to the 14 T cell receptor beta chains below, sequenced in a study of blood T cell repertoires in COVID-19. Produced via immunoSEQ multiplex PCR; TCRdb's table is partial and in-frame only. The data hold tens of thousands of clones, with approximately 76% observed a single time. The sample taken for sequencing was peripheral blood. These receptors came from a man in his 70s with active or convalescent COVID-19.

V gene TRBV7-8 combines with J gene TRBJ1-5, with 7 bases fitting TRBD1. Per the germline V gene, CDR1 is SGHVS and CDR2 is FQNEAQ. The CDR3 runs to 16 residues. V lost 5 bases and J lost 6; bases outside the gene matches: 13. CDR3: CASSGPGQSFGQPQHF. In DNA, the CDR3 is TGTGCCAGCAGCGGGCCGGGACAGAGCTTCGGTCAGCCCCAGCATTTT.

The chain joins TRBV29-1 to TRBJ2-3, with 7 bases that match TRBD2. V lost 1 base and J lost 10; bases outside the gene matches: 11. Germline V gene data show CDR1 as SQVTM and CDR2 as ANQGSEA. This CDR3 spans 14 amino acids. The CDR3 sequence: CSVEVRRGGDAQYF. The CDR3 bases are TGCAGCGTTGAAGTACGGCGGGGAGGGGATGCGCAGTATTTT.

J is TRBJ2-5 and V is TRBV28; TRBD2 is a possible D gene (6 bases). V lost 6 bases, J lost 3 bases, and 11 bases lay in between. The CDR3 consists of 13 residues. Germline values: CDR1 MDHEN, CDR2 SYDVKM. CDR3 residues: CASSEGGKETQYF. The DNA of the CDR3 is TGTGCCAGCAGCGAAGGAGGGAAAGAGACCCAGTACTTC.

The CDR3 loop is CASGGLAERDTQYF. In DNA, the CDR3 is TGTGCCAGCGGCGGACTAGCGGAGAGAGATACGCAGTATTTT. V usage is TRBV28 and J usage is TRBJ2-3; 10 bases are a match to TRBD2. In germline, CDR1 is MDHEN, CDR2 SYDVKM. Germline trimming cut 8 bases from V and 5 bases from J; bases unmatched to any gene: 7. This CDR3 is 14 amino acids long.

This CDR3 reads CASSLQGNQETQYF. For the CDR3, the DNA is TGTGCCAGCAGCTTACAGGGGAATCAAGAGACCCAGTACTTC. This chain links TRBV11-1 with TRBJ2-5, with TRBD1 as a possible D gene (6 bases). Looked up from germline, CDR1 is SGHAT and CDR2 is FQDESV (reference sequence). The CDR3 consists of 14 residues. Trimming removed 2 bases at V and 2 bases at J, with 9 bases between.

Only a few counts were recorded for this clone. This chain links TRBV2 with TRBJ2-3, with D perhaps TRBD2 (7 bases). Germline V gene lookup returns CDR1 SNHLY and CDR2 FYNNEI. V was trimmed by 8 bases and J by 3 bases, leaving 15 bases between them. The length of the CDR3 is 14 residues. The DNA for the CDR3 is TGTGCCAGCGGGAGGGGGATGAAGACAGATACGCAGTATTTT. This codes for CASGRGMKTDTQYF.

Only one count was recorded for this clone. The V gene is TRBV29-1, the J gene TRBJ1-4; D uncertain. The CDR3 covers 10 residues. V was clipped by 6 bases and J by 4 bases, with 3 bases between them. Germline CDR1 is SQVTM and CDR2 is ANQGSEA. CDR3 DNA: TGCAGCGTCCTTAATGAAAAACTGTTTTTT. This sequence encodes CSVLNEKLFF.

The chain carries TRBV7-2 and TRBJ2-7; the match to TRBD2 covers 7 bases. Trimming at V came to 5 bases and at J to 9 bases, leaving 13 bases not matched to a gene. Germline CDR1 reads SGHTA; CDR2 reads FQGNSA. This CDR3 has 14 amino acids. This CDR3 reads CASSRQRGQTRQYF. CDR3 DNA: TGTGCCAGCAGCCGTCAGCGGGGCCAAACTCGGCAGTACTTC.

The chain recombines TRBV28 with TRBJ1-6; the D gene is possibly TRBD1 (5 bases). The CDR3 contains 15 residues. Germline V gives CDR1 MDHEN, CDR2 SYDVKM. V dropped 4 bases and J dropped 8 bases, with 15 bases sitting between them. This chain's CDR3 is CASSSPQGNYSPLHF. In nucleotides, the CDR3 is TGTGCCAGCAGTTCTCCCCAGGGAAATTATTCACCCCTCCACTTT.

In nucleotides, the CDR3 is TGTGCCAGTCGGTCAGGGGGCGGGGATGAAAAACTGTTTTTT. Its translation is CASRSGGGDEKLFF. The chain carries TRBV2 and TRBJ1-4; TRBD1 aligns across 8 bases. The germline gives CDR1 SNHLY, CDR2 FYNNEI. This CDR3 has 14 residues. The ends lost 9 bases at V and 6 bases at J; junction bases unmatched: 9.

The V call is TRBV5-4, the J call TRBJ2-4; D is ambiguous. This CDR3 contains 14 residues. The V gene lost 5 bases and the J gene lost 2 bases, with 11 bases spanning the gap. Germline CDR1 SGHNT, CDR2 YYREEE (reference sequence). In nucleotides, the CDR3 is TGTGCCAGCAGTGAGAGTTCAACCAAAAACATTCAGTACTTC. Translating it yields CASSESSTKNIQYF.

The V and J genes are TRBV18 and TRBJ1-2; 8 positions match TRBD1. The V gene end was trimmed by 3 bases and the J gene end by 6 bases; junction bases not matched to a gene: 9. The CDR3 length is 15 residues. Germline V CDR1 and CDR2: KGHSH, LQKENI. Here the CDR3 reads CASSPTRTGIDGYTF. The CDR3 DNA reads TGTGCCAGCTCACCCACACGGACAGGGATAGATGGCTACACCTTC.

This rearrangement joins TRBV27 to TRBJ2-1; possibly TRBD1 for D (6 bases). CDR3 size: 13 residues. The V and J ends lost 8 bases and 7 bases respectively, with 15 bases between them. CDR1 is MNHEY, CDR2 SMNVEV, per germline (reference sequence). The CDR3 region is CASGRDTWNEQFF. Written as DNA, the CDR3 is TGTGCCAGCGGCCGGGACACATGGAATGAGCAGTTCTTC.

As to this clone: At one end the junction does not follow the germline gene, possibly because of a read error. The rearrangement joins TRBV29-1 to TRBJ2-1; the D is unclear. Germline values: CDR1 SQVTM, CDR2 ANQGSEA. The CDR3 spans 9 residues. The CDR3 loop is CSVPLEPFF. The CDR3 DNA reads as TGCAGCGTTCCCCTGGAGCCGTTCTTC.